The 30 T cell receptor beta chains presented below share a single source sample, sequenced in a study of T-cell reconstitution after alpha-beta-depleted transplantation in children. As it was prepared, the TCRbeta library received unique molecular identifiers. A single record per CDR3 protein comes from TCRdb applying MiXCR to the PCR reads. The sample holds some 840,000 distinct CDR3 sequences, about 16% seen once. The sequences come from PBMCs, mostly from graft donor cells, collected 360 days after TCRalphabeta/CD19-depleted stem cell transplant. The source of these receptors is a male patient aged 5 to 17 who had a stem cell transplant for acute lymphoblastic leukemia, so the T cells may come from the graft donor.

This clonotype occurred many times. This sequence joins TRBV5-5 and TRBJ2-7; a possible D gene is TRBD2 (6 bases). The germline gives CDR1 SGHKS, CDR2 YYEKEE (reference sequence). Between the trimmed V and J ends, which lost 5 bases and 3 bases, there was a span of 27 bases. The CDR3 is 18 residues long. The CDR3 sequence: CASRLEGLATPALYEQYF. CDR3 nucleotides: TGTGCCAGCAGACTGGAGGGCCTAGCGACACCCGCACTCTACGAGCAGTACTTC.

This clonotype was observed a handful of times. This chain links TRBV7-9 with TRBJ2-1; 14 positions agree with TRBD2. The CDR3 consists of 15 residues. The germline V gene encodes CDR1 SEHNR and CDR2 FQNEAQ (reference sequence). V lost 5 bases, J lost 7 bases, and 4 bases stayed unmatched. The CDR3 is CASSQTSGRGNEQFF. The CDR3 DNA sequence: TGTGCCAGCAGCCAGACTAGCGGGAGGGGTAATGAGCAGTTCTTC.

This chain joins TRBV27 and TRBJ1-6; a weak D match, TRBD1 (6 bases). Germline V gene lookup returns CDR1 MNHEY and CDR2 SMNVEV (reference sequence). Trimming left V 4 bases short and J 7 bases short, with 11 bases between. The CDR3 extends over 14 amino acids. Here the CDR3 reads CASSSAGVNSPLHF. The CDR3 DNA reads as TGTGCCAGCAGTTCCGCAGGGGTAAATTCACCCCTCCACTTT.

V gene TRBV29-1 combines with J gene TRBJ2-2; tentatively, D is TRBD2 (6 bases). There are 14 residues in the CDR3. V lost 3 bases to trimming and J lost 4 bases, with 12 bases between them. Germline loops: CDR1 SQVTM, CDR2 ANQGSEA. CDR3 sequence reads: CSVDREMPTGELFF. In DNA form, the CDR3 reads TGCAGCGTTGACCGGGAGATGCCCACCGGGGAGCTGTTTTTT.

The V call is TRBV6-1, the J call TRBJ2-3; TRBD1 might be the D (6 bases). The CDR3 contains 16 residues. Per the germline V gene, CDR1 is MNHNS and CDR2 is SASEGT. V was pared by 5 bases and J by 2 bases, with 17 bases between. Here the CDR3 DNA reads TGTGCCAGCAGTCCGGGCAGGGGACCCAACACAGATACGCAGTATTTT. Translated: CASSPGRGPNTDTQYF.

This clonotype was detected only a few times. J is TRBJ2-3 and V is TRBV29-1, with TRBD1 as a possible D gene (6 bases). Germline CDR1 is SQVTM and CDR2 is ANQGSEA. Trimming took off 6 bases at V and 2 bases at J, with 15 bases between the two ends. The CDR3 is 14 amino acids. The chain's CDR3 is CSVAKGGHTDTQYF. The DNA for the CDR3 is TGCAGCGTCGCGAAAGGGGGACACACAGATACGCAGTATTTT.

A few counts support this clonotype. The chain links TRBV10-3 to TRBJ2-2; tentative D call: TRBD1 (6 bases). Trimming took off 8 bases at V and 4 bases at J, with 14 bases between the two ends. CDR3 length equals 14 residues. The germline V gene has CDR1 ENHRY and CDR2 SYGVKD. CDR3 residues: CAIRNRVRTGELFF. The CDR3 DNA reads TGTGCCATCCGGAACAGGGTTCGCACCGGGGAGCTGTTTTTT.

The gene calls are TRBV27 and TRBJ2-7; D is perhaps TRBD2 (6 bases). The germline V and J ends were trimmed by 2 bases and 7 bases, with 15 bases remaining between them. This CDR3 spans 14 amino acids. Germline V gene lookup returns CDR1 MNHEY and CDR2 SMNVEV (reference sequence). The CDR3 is CASSLRLGSWEQYF. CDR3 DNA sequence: TGTGCCAGCAGTTTAAGACTAGGGTCCTGGGAGCAGTACTTC.

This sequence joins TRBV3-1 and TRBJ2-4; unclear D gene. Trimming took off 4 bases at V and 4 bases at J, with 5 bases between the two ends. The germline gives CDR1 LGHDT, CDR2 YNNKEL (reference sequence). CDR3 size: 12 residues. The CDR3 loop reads CASSRAKNIQYF. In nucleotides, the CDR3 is TGTGCCAGCAGCCGGGCTAAAAACATTCAGTACTTC.

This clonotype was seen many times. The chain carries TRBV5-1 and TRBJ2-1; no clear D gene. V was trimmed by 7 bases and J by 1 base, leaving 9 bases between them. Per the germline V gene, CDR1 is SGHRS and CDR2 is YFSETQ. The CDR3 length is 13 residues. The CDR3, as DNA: TGCGCCAGCTTGGGCTTTTCCTACAATGAGCAGTTCTTC. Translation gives CASLGFSYNEQFF.

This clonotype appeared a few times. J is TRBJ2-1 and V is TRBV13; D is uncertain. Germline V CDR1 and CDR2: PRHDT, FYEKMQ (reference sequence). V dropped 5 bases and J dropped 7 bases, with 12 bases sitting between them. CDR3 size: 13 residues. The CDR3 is CASSPGIWNEQFF. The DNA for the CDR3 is TGTGCCAGCAGCCCAGGTATTTGGAATGAGCAGTTCTTC.

CDR3 in DNA: TGTGCCAGCAGCTACACCCCGGACAGCCCCAATCAGCCCCAGCATTTT. Translating it yields CASSYTPDSPNQPQHF. This rearrangement joins TRBV28 to TRBJ1-5, with D perhaps matching TRBD1 (6 bases). V lost 6 bases, J lost 3 bases, and 18 bases lay in between. Germline V gives CDR1 MDHEN, CDR2 SYDVKM. The CDR3 has 16 amino acids.

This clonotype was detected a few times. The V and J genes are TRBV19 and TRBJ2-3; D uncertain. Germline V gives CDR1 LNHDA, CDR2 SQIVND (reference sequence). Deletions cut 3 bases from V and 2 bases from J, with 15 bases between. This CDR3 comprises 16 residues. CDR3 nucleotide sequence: TGTGCCAGTAGTATGTGGCAAACCCGAGACACAGATACGCAGTATTTT. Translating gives CASSMWQTRDTDTQYF.

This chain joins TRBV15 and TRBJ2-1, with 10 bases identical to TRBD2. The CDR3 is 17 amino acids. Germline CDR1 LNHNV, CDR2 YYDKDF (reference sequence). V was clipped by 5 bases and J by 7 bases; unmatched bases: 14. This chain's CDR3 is CATSGQPGAGGLNEQFF. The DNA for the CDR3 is TGTGCCACCAGCGGCCAACCCGGAGCGGGAGGGCTGAATGAGCAGTTCTTC.

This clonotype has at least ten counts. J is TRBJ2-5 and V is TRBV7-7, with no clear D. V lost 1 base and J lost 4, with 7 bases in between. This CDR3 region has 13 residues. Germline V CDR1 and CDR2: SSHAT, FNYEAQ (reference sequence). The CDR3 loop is CASSLENRETQYF. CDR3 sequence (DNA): TGTGCCAGCAGCTTAGAGAACAGAGAGACCCAGTACTTC.

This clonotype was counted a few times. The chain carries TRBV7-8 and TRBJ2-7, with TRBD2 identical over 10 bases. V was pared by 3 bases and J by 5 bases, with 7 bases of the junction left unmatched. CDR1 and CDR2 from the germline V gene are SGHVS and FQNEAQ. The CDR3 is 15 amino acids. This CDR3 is CASSFGTGLANEQYF. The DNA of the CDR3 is TGTGCCAGCAGCTTCGGAACGGGACTAGCGAACGAGCAGTACTTC.

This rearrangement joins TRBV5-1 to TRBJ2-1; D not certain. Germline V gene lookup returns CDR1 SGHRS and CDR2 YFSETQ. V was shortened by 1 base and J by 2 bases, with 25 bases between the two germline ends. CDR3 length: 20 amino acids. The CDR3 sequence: CASSLSRLYVRSVTYNEQFF. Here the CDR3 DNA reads TGCGCCAGCAGCTTGAGTCGGCTATACGTCCGTTCCGTTACCTACAATGAGCAGTTCTTC.

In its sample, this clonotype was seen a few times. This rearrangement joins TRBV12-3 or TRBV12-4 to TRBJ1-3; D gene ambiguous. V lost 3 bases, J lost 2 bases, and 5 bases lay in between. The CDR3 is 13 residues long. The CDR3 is CASSFIPGNTIYF. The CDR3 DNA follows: TGTGCCAGCAGTTTTATCCCTGGAAACACCATATATTTT.

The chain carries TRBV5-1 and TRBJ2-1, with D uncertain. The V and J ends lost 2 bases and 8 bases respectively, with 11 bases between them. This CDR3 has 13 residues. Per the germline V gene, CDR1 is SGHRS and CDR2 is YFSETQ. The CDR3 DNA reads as TGCGCCAGCAGCTTTGATGGGGTCGATGAGCAGTTCTTC. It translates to CASSFDGVDEQFF. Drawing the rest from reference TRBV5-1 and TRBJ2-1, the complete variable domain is KAGVTQTPRYLIKTRGQQVTLSCSPISGHRSVSWYQQTPGQGLQFLFEYFSETQRNKGNFPGRFSGRQFSNSRSEMNVSTLELGDSALYLCASSFDGVDEQFFGPGTRLTVL.

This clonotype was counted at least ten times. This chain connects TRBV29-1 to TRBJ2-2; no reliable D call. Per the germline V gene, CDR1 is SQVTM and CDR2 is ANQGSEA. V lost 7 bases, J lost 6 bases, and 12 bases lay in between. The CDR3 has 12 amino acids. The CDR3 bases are TGCAGCGCCCAGCCCCGGGCCGGGGAGCTGTTTTTT. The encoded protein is CSAQPRAGELFF.

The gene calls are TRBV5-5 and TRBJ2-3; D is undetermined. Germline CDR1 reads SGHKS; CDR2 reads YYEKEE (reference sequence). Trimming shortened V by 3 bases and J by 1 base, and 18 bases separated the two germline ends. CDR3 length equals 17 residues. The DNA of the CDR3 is TGTGCCAGCAGCTGGTCGGGCCTTAGTGGAGGCACAGATACGCAGTATTTT. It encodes CASSWSGLSGGTDTQYF.

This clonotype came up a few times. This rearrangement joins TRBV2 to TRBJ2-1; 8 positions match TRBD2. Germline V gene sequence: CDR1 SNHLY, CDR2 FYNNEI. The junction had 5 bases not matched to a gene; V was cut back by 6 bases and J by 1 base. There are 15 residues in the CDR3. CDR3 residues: CASSPQRESYNEQFF. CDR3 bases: TGTGCCAGCAGCCCACAGCGGGAGTCCTACAATGAGCAGTTCTTC.

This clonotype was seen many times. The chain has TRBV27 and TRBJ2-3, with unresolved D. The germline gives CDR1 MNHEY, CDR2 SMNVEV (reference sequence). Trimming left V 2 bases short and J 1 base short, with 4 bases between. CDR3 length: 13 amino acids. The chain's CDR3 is CASSLIGTDTQYF. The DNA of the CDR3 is TGTGCCAGCAGTTTAATAGGCACAGATACGCAGTATTTT.

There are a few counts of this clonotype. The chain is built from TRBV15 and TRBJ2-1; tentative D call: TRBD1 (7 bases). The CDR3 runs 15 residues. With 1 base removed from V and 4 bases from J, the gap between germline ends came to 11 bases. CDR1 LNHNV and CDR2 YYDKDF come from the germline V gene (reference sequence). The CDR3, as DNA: TGTGCCACCAGCAGAGTGCGGGACAGTTACAATGAGCAGTTCTTC. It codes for CATSRVRDSYNEQFF.

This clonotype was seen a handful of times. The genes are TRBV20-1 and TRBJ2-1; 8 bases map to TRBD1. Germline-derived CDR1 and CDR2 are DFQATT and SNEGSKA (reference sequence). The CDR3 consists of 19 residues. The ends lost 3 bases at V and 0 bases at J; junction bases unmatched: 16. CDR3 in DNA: TGCAGTGCTAGGGTGTTTGGGGACAGGTTGTTAAGCTCCTACAATGAGCAGTTCTTC. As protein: CSARVFGDRLLSSYNEQFF.

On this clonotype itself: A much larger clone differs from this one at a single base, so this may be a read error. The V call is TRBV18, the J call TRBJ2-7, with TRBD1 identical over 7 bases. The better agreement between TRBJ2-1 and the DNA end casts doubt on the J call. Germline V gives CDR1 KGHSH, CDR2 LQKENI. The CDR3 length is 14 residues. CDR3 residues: CASSPWDRSYEQFF. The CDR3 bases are TGTGCCAGCTCACCGTGGGACAGATCCTACGAGCAGTTCTTC.

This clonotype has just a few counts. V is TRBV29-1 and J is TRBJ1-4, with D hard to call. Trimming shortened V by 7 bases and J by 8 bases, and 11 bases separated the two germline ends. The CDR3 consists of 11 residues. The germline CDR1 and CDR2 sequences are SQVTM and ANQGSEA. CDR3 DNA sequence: TGCAGCGCCACCGTTTGGGAAAAACTGTTTTTT. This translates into CSATVWEKLFF.

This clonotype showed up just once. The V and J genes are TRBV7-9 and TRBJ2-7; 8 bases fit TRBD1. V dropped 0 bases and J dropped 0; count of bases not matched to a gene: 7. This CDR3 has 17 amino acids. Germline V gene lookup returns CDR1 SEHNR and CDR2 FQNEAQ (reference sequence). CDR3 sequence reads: CASSLAPGDRLSYEQYF. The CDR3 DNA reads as TGTGCCAGCAGCTTAGCCCCCGGGGACAGGCTCTCCTACGAGCAGTACTTC.

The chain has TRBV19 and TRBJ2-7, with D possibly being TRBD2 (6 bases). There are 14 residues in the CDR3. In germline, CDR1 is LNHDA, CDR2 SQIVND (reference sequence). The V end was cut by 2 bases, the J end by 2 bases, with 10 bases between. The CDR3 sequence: CASSISWGAYEQYF. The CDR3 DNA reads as TGTGCCAGTAGTATATCATGGGGGGCCTACGAGCAGTACTTC.

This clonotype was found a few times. The CDR3 bases are TGTGCCACCCGAGAGAGGGAGGACACCGGGGAGCTGTTTTTT. Its protein product is CATREREDTGELFF. This sequence joins TRBV15 and TRBJ2-2; D might be TRBD2 (6 bases). CDR1 is LNHNV and CDR2 is YYDKDF in the germline V gene (reference sequence). Trimming stripped 8 bases from V and 3 bases from J, with 13 bases between. The CDR3 has 14 amino acids.